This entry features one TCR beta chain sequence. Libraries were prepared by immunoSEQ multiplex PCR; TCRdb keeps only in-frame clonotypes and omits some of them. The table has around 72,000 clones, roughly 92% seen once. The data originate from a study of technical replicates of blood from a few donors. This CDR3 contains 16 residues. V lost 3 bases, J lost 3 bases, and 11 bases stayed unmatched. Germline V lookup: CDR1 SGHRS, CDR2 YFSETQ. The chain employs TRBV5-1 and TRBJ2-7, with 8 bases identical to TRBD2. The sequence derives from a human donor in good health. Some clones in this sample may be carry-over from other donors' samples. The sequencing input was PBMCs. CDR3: CASSWGLRGGFYEQYF. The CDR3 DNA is TGCGCCAGCAGCTGGGGGCTACGGGGGGGGTTCTACGAGCAGTACTTC.